This entry lists 21 T cell receptor beta chains sequenced from one sample in a study of T-cell memory formation after mild COVID-19. A single record per CDR3 protein comes from TCRdb applying MiXCR to the 5' RACE reads. There are 85,000 to 130,000 distinct CDR3 sequences in the sample; 15% to 20% occur only once, and 28% lies in the top ten. Sequencing was carried out using PBMCs or a T cell subset sorted from them (not recorded which). Every receptor here comes from an adult woman who had mild COVID-19 (a few samples of this study predate the infection). Cell type and time point are not known.

The chain joins TRBV9 to TRBJ2-1; TRBD2 agrees at 11 bases. V was clipped by 0 bases and J by 1 base; unmatched bases: 0. From germline, CDR1 is SGDLS and CDR2 YYNGEE. This CDR3 region has 16 residues. The CDR3 DNA follows: TGTGCCAGCAGCGTAGGACTAGCGGGGTCCTACAATGAGCAGTTCTTC. The encoded protein is CASSVGLAGSYNEQFF.

The table lists this clonotype with a few counts. This chain connects TRBV7-9 to TRBJ2-1; the D gene could be TRBD1 or TRBD2 (6 bases each). Germline V gene sequence: CDR1 SEHNR, CDR2 FQNEAQ (reference sequence). CDR3 length: 16 residues. V shed 1 base and J shed 4 bases, with 14 bases lying between them. This CDR3 is CASSLGGGPRYNEQFF. CDR3 DNA sequence: TGTGCCAGCAGCTTAGGTGGGGGGCCTCGTTACAATGAGCAGTTCTTC. Together with reference TRBV7-9 and TRBJ2-1, the CDR3 gives the full variable domain: DTGVSQNPRHKITKRGQNVTFRCDPISEHNRLYWYRQTLGQGPEFLTYFQNEAQLEKSRLLSDRFSAERPKGSFSTLEIQRTEQGDSAMYLCASSLGGGPRYNEQFFGPGTRLTVL.

This clonotype was seen at least ten times. The chain carries TRBV6-4 and TRBJ2-1; 8 nucleotides agree with TRBD1. V shed 3 bases, J shed 6 bases, and the junction held 7 bases outside the gene matches. The germline gives CDR1 MRHNA, CDR2 SNTAGT. This CDR3 comprises 15 residues. The DNA for the CDR3 is TGTGCCAGCAGTGAGAAGACAGGGGCGAGCAATGAGCAGTTCTTC. Translation gives CASSEKTGASNEQFF.

This clonotype was counted a few times. The chain couples TRBV5-1 to TRBJ2-1; 10 bases fit TRBD2. This CDR3 region has 16 residues. V gave up 4 bases and J gave up 6 bases; unmatched junction bases: 10. The germline gives CDR1 SGHRS, CDR2 YFSETQ. The CDR3 DNA follows: TGCGCCAGCAGCCCCCGTTCTAGCGGGAGTGGCAATGAGCAGTTCTTC. Translating gives CASSPRSSGSGNEQFF.

The chain combines TRBV12-3 or TRBV12-4 with TRBJ2-3; tentatively, D is TRBD2 (6 bases). V lost 6 bases, J lost 11 bases, and 24 bases lay in between. The CDR3 covers 15 residues. The DNA for the CDR3 is TGTGCCAGCAGCCTAGGGGAGGACCCCCACAAGGGGCAGTATTTT. Translation: CASSLGEDPHKGQYF.

This clonotype was detected only a few times. This sequence joins TRBV27 and TRBJ2-6, with D possibly being TRBD1 (5 bases). V dropped 9 bases and J dropped 8 bases, with 26 bases sitting between them. Germline CDR1 is MNHEY and CDR2 is SMNVEV (reference sequence). CDR3 size: 17 residues. CDR3 sequence (DNA): TGTGCCAGTACAACGCTCCCAGGACAATCTGGAACCAACGTCCTGACTTTC. Its protein product is CASTTLPGQSGTNVLTF.

This sequence joins TRBV6-4 and TRBJ2-7, with no clear D. This CDR3 is built from 13 residues. Germline values: CDR1 MRHNA, CDR2 SNTAGT. Trimming pared 5 bases from V and 5 bases from J, leaving 13 bases between. Here the CDR3 reads CASSLDPGDEQYF. The CDR3 bases are TGTGCCAGCAGTTTGGACCCTGGAGACGAGCAGTACTTC.

This CDR3 reads CASSYPGLAGDTQYF. DNA for the CDR3: TGTGCCAGCAGTTACCCGGGACTAGCGGGAGATACGCAGTATTTT. V and J are TRBV6-2 or TRBV6-3 and TRBJ2-3; 12 positions agree with TRBD2. Trimming cost V 2 bases and J 5 bases; bases outside gene matches: 2. The germline CDR1 and CDR2 sequences are MNHEY and SVGEGT. CDR3 size: 15 residues.

The J gene is TRBJ1-4, the V gene TRBV7-9; 8 nucleotides line up with TRBD1. Germline-derived CDR1 and CDR2 are SEHNR and FQNEAQ (reference sequence). The junction had 7 bases not matched to a gene; V was cut back by 5 bases and J by 5 bases. This CDR3 region has 15 residues. The CDR3 protein is CASSALQGVNEKLFF. The CDR3 DNA is TGTGCCAGCAGCGCCCTACAGGGGGTAAATGAAAAACTGTTTTTT.

This chain connects TRBV13 to TRBJ2-1; D gene ambiguous. CDR3 length: 12 amino acids. The V end lost 0 bases, the J end lost 10 bases, and 7 bases lay between the germline ends. Germline loops: CDR1 PRHDT, CDR2 FYEKMQ (reference sequence). CDR3 coding DNA: TGTGCCAGCAGCTTAGGTAGGAAGGAGCAGTTCTTC. It translates to CASSLGRKEQFF.

The chain recombines TRBV25-1 with TRBJ2-5, with D tentatively TRBD1 (6 bases). V dropped 8 bases and J dropped 4 bases, with 17 bases sitting between them. Germline CDR1 is MGHDK and CDR2 is SYGVNS. The CDR3 has 14 residues. The CDR3 bases are TGTGCCAGCGGGACGGACAGCTTGCCAGAGACCCAGTACTTC. Its translation: CASGTDSLPETQYF.

The chain carries TRBV12-3 or TRBV12-4 and TRBJ2-1; 9 bases map to TRBD1. J was trimmed by 2 bases and V by 3 bases; bases with no gene match: 5. This CDR3 region has 16 residues. The CDR3 loop is CASSFVGTGPYNEQFF. In DNA, the CDR3 is TGTGCCAGCAGTTTTGTCGGGACAGGGCCCTACAATGAGCAGTTCTTC.

The V and J genes are TRBV7-9 and TRBJ2-1, with D maybe TRBD2 (5 bases). Germline V gives CDR1 SEHNR, CDR2 FQNEAQ (reference sequence). The CDR3 sequence is 16 residues long. V lost 0 bases and J lost 2, with 11 bases in between. CDR3 loop: CASSLAYGVAYNEQFF. Here the CDR3 DNA reads TGTGCCAGCAGCTTAGCTTACGGGGTAGCCTACAATGAGCAGTTCTTC.

In its sample, this clonotype was seen many times. V usage is TRBV20-1 and J usage is TRBJ2-3; TRBD2 aligns across 14 bases. Germline CDR1 is DFQATT and CDR2 is SNEGSKA (reference sequence). Trimming at V came to 5 bases and at J to 2 bases, leaving 3 bases not matched to a gene. The CDR3 has 15 amino acids. As DNA, the CDR3 is TGCAGTGCTCCGGGACTAGCGGGAGACACAGATACGCAGTATTTT. Encoded protein: CSAPGLAGDTDTQYF.

This clonotype was counted ten times or more. J is TRBJ2-7 and V is TRBV13; the D is unclear. The CDR3 has 14 residues. With 3 bases removed from V and 0 bases from J, the gap between germline ends came to 9 bases. CDR1 is PRHDT, CDR2 FYEKMQ, per germline (reference sequence). DNA of the CDR3: TGTGCCAGCAGCTTGGGCAGGAGCTCCTACGAGCAGTACTTC. Its translation: CASSLGRSSYEQYF.

This chain joins TRBV12-3 or TRBV12-4 and TRBJ2-1; 8 bases match TRBD2. The V segment lost 7 bases and the J segment 10 bases; nucleotides outside the gene matches: 12. The CDR3 contains 14 residues. The CDR3 spells CASTPGLGLNEQFF. The CDR3 bases are TGTGCCAGCACCCCGGGACTAGGCCTTAACGAGCAGTTCTTC.

This chain's CDR3 is CASSLEAGQYEQYF. In DNA, the CDR3 is TGTGCCAGCAGTTTAGAGGCCGGCCAATACGAGCAGTACTTC. The V call is TRBV12-3 or TRBV12-4, the J call TRBJ2-7; D is ambiguous. The V and J ends lost 1 base and 4 bases respectively, with 11 bases between them. This CDR3 is built from 14 residues.

This clonotype was detected a few times. The gene calls are TRBV7-9 and TRBJ1-3, with D uncertain. The germline V gene encodes CDR1 SEHNR and CDR2 FQNEAQ (reference sequence). The V end lost 3 bases, the J end lost 1 base, and 13 bases lay between the germline ends. This CDR3 has 16 amino acids. CDR3 DNA sequence: TGTGCCAGCAGCTTCGATGGAACAGCTTCTGGAAACACCATATATTTT. This encodes CASSFDGTASGNTIYF.

This clonotype was picked up a small number of times. The V and J genes are TRBV24-1 and TRBJ1-2; D ambiguous. Germline V gene sequence: CDR1 KGHDR, CDR2 SFDVKD. CDR3 length: 17 amino acids. V lost 2 bases and J 2 bases, leaving 17 bases between the germline ends. The CDR3 nucleotides read TGTGCCACCAGTGATTCGGAGGGCCACCAGGAGAACTATGGCTACACCTTC. Translated: CATSDSEGHQENYGYTF.

This clonotype has more than one count but fewer than ten. This chain links TRBV12-3 or TRBV12-4 with TRBJ2-5; D not certain. This CDR3 spans 15 amino acids. The germline V and J ends were trimmed by 2 bases and 1 base, with 11 bases remaining between them. The CDR3 protein is CASSLRALTQETQYF. CDR3 DNA sequence: TGTGCCAGCAGTTTACGGGCCTTAACCCAAGAGACCCAGTACTTC.

The chain uses TRBV3-1 and TRBJ2-5; 8 bases align to TRBD2. Trimming took 8 bases from V and 4 from J; bases not matched to a gene: 15. Germline V lookup: CDR1 LGHDT, CDR2 YNNKEL (reference sequence). This CDR3 comprises 16 residues. The CDR3 DNA reads TGTGCCAGCCAGTCTTTGATCGAGCGGGGGTCAGAGACCCAGTACTTC. Protein sequence: CASQSLIERGSETQYF.